The T cell receptor (beta chain) described here comes from a study of CD8+CD57+ T cells in acquired aplastic anemia (dated by TCRdb to 2016 to 2019). Turning to the overall study: On average, sorted CD4+ and CD8+ cells yielded around 3.4 ug of extracted DNA, with a range of about 0.17 to 27.4 ug. An average of approximately 10 million reads for CD4+ cells and 11.0 million reads for CD8+ cells was obtained from healthy donor samples.

Here is what the overall study found, with its caveats: Around 27 CD8+ CDR3 sequences were found to be shared between patients and controls, but these sequences appeared to be highly expressed in patients and within the immunodominant clones of the patients. CD8+ Simpson's diversity did not differ significantly between patients and healthy controls (P=0.060).

In the case of this clonotype: What antigen it recognizes has not been identified. Per-base qualities were not stored, and no clone one base away is much larger.

The study deep-sequenced TCR repertoires of sorted CD4+ and CD8+ blood T cells from severe aplastic anemia patients and healthy subjects. Ficoll-Paque density gradient centrifugation was used to isolate peripheral blood mononuclear cells. Before DNA extraction, CD4+ and CD8+ T cells were sorted with FACS or magnetic beads. Profiling of TCR beta VDJ combinations and CDR3 sequences used genomic DNA as the template. An Illumina HiSeq 2000 was used for TCR repertoire sequencing. The paper's data handling went like this. TRBV/TRBJ rearrangement plots, CDR3 size and DJ length profiles, and Simpson's diversity index were used to evaluate the repertoires. Whichever DNA sequence was most abundant in the deep sequencing data was defined as the immunodominant clone. CDR3 amino acid sequences were checked for sharing across subjects and were also compared against the VDJdb database and published repertoires. The public sequencing data were trimmed at Q25 with fastp and processed into clonotypes with MiXCR by TCRdb, which kept only in-frame beta chains. Here each entry gathers all rows of one CDR3 protein and keeps the most common genes and DNA. These V and J calls derive from TCRdb rather than the authors' analysis. The sample table shows tens of thousands of distinct CDR3 sequences, and about half are seen once. The ten largest clones represent approximately 61% of the sample.

Sequenced material: sorted CD4+, CD8+, or CD8+CD57+ T cells (not recorded which) from PBMCs. The receptor was isolated from a human donor in good health, serving as a control.

For the CDR3, the sequence is CASSQAWTGTNYGYTF. Read as DNA, the sequence is TGCGCCAGCAGCCAAGCGTGGACAGGAACTAACTATGGCTACACCTTC. The rearrangement combines TRBV4-1 with TRBJ1-2, with 7 middle bases fitting TRBD1. Trimming removed 1 base from V and 0 bases from J; the gene matches leave 5 bases unexplained. From the cysteine through the phenylalanine, the CDR3 covers 16 amino acids. CDR3 DNA is the only sequence kept; it has 48 bases, read in frame from the first base. The germline V gene yields MGHRA for CDR1 and YSYEKL for CDR2.